Sequencing of this T cell receptor (beta chain) was carried out in a study of T-cell reconstitution after alpha-beta-depleted transplantation in children. The CDR3 is 15 residues long. Germline V lookup: CDR1 SGHRS, CDR2 YFSETQ. The V gene end was trimmed by 5 bases and the J gene end by 2 bases; junction bases not matched to a gene: 7. This clonotype has a handful of counts. TCRbeta library preparation incorporated unique molecular identifiers. TCRdb fed the PCR reads into MiXCR, producing one record per CDR3 protein. The data contain 210,000 or so distinct CDR3 sequences, around 10% of them singletons.

The TCR was taken from a human donor who donated a stem cell graft to a child with acute lymphoblastic leukemia. The specimen comprised PBMCs from the stem cell graft donor, sampled from the stem cell graft. The rearrangement links TRBV5-1 to TRBJ2-5, with TRBD1 matching over 9 bases. The CDR3 DNA sequence: TGCGCCAGCAGAGGGACAGGGAAGACTCAAGAGACCCAGTACTTC. Translating gives CASRGTGKTQETQYF.